This paragraph reports one T cell receptor beta chain. Its target is not known. The data derive from a study of blood T cells in healthy people across ages. Study-level findings and limits: Higher naive T cell percentage went strongly together with higher TCR beta diversity.

With a J-beta primer mix and a sample-barcoded 5' primer, a second PCR ran about 7 to 11 cycles. TCRdb used MiXCR to reprocess the 5' RACE reads, holding one entry per CDR3 protein. The sample shows 1,100,000 or so distinct CDR3 sequences, 40% to 50% of them seen only once. This clonotype was obtained from a woman aged 55-69 years in good health. Sample: blood.

CDR3 bases: TGTGCCAGCAGCCACCACGCCGGCCCCGAGGATACCAACACTGAAGCTTTCTTT. Protein sequence: CASSHHAGPEDTNTEAFF. The chain couples TRBV4-2 to TRBJ1-1; D gene unclear. Trimming removed 3 bases from V and 2 bases from J, with 22 bases in between. Germline V gene lookup returns CDR1 LGHNA and CDR2 YNFKEQ. The CDR3 is 18 residues long.